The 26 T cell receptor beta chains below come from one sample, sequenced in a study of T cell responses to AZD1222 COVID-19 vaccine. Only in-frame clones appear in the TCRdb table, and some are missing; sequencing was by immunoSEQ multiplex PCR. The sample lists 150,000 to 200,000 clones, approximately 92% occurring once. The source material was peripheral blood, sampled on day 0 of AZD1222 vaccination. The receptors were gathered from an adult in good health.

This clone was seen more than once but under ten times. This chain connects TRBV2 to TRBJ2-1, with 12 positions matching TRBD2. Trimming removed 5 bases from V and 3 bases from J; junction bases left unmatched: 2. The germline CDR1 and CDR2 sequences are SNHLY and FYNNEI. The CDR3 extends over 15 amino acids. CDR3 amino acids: CASSPTSGSYNEQFF. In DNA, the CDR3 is TGTGCCAGCAGTCCGACTAGCGGGAGCTACAATGAGCAGTTCTTC.

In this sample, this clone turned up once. The DNA for the CDR3 is TGTGCCAGCACCCAGGGGGAGATCTACAATGAGCAGTTCTTC. Encoded protein: CASTQGEIYNEQFF. This sequence joins TRBV7-9 and TRBJ2-1, with TRBD1 identical over 7 bases. After removal of 7 bases from V and 3 bases from J, the junction contained 6 bases not matched to a gene. CDR3 length: 14 amino acids. Germline assignment: CDR1 SEHNR and CDR2 FQNEAQ (reference sequence).

The CDR3, as DNA: TGTGCCAGCAGGGAGGGGACGTCGGCTTTCTTT. It translates to CASREGTSAFF. The rearrangement links TRBV6-5 to TRBJ1-1, with a possible D match to TRBD1 (5 bases). CDR3 length equals 11 residues. Per germline, CDR1 MNHEY and CDR2 SVGAGI. V lost 6 bases to trimming and J lost 11 bases, with 13 bases between them.

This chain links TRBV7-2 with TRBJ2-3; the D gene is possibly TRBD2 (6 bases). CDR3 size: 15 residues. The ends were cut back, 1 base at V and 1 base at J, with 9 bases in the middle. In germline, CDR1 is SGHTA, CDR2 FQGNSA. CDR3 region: CASSLVWGGTDTQYF. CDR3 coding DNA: TGTGCCAGCAGCTTAGTATGGGGGGGCACAGATACGCAGTATTTT.

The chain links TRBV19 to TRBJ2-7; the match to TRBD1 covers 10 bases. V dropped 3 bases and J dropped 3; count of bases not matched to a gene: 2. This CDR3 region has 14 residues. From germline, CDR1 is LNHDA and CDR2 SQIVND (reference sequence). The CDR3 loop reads CASSMTGGVYEQYF. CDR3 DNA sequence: TGTGCCAGTAGTATGACAGGGGGCGTCTACGAGCAGTACTTC.

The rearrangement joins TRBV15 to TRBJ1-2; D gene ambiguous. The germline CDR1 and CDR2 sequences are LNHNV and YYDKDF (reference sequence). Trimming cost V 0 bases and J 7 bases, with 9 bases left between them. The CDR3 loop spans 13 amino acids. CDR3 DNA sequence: TGTGCCACCAGCAGAGATCACAGCGGTGGCTACACCTTC. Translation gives CATSRDHSGGYTF.

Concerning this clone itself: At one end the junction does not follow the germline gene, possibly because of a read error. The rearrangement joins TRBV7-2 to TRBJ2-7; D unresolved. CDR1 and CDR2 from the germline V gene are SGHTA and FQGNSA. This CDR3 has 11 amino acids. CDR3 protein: CASSASSEQYF. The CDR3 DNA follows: TGTGCCAGCAGCGCTTCCTCCGAGCAGTACTTC.

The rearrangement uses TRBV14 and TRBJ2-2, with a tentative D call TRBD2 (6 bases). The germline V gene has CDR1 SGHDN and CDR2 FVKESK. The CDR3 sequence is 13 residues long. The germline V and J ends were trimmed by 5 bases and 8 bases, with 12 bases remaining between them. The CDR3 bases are TGTGCCAGCAGCGAGAACGGGAGAGGGGAGCTGTTTTTT. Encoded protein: CASSENGRGELFF.

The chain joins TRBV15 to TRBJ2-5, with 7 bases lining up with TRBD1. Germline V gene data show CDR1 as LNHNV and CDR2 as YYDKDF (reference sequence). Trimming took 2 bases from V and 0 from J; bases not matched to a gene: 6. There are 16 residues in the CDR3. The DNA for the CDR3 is TGTGCCACCAGCAGACCGGGACAGCCTCACCAAGAGACCCAGTACTTC. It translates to CATSRPGQPHQETQYF.

This CDR3 reads CSVSGQGAPGANVLTF. For the CDR3, the DNA is TGCAGCGTTAGCGGACAGGGGGCGCCTGGGGCCAACGTCCTGACTTTC. The chain links TRBV29-1 to TRBJ2-6, with 11 bases matching TRBD1. CDR3 length: 16 residues. Germline-derived CDR1 and CDR2 are SQVTM and ANQGSEA. With 5 bases clipped from V and 2 bases from J, the junction kept 5 bases outside the gene matches.

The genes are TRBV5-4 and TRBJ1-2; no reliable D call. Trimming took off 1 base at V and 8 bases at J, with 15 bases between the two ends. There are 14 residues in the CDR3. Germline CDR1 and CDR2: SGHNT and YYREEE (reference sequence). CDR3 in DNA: TGTGCCAGCAGCTTGAAGGTTGGAGGGTCCGGCTACACCTTC. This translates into CASSLKVGGSGYTF.

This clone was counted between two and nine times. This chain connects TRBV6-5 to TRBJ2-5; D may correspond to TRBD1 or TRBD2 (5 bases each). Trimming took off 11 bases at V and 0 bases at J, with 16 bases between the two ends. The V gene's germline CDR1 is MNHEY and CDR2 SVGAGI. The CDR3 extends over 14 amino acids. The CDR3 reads CAGRQNSNQETQYF. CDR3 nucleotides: TGTGCCGGGAGACAGAACTCTAACCAAGAGACCCAGTACTTC.

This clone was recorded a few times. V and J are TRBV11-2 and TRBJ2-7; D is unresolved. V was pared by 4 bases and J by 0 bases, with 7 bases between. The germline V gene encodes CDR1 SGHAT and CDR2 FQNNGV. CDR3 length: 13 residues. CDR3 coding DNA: TGTGCCAGCAGCTCCTCTCCCTCCTACGAGCAGTACTTC. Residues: CASSSSPSYEQYF.

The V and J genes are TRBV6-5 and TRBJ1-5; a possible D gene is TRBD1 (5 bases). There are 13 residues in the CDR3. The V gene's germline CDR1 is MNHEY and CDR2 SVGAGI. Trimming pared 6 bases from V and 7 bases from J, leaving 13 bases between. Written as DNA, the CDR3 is TGTGCCAGCAGCTCTAGAGGGGACCAGCCCCAGCATTTT. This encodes CASSSRGDQPQHF.

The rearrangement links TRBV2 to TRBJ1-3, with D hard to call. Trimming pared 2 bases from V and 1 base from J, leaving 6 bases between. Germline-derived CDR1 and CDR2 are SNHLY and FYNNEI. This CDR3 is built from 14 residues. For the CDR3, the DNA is TGTGCCAGCAGTGAAAGGGTTTCTGGAAACACCATATATTTT. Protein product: CASSERVSGNTIYF.

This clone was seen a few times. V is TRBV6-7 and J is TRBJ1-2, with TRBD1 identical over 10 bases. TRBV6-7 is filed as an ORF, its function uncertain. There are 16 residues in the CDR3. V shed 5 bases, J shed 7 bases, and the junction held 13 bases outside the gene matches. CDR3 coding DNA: TGTGCCAGCAGTCCATTCCCGACAGGGGGCCTCGGTGGCTACACCTTC. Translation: CASSPFPTGGLGGYTF.

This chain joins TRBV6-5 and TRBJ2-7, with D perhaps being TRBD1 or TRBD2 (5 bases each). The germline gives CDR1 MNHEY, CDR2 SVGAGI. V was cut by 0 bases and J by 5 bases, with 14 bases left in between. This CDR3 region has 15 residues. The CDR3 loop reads CASSYSFGQGDEQYF. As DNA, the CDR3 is TGTGCCAGCAGTTACTCGTTCGGCCAGGGAGACGAGCAGTACTTC.

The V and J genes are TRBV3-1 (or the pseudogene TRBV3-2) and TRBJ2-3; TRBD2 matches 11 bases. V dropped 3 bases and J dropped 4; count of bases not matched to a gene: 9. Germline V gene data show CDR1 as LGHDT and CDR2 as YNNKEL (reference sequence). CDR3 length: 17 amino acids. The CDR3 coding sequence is TGTGCCAGCAGCCAGGGACTAGCGGAAATATGGGCAGATACGCAGTATTTT. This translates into CASSQGLAEIWADTQYF.

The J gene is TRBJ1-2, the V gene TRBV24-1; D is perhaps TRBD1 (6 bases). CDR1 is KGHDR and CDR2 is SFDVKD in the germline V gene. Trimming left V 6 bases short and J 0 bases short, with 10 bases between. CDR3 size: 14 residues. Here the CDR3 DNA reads TGTGCCACCAGTAGGGACACTTCTAACTATGGCTACACCTTC. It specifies CATSRDTSNYGYTF.

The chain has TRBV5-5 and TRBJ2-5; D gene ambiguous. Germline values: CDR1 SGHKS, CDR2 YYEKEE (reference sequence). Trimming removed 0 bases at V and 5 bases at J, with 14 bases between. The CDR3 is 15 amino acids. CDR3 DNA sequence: TGTGCCAGCAGCTTGGCCGCCGAACGATACGAGACCCAGTACTTC. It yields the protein CASSLAAERYETQYF. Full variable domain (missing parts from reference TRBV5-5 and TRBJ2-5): DAGVTQSPTHLIKTRGQQVTLRCSPISGHKSVSWYQQVLGQGPQFIFQYYEKEERGRGNFPDRFSARQFPNYSSELNVNALLLGDSALYLCASSLAAERYETQYFGPGTRLLVL.

The CDR3 DNA reads TGTGCCAGCAGCGACTCCTACGAGCAGTACTTC. It encodes CASSDSYEQYF. The chain employs TRBV2 and TRBJ2-7; D ambiguous. Germline assignment: CDR1 SNHLY and CDR2 FYNNEI. The CDR3 contains 11 residues. Trimming removed 6 bases at V and 0 bases at J, with 3 bases between. The complete variable domain, with remaining parts taken from reference TRBV2 and TRBJ2-7, reads EPEVTQTPSHQVTQMGQEVILRCVPISNHLYFYWYRQILGQKVEFLVSFYNNEISEKSEIFDDQFSVERPDGSNFTLKIRSTKLEDSAMYFCASSDSYEQYFGPGTRLTVT.

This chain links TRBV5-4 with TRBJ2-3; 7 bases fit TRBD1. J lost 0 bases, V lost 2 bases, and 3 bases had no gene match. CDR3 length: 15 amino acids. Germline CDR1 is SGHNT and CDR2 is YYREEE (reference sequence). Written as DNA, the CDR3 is TGTGCCAGCAGCTTCGAGGGGGCAAGCACAGATACGCAGTATTTT. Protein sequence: CASSFEGASTDTQYF.

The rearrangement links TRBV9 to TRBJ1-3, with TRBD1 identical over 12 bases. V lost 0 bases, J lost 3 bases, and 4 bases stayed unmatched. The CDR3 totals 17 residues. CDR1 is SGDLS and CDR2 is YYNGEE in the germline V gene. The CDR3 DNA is TGTGCCAGCAGCGTAGCCGGGGACAGGGGGCTTGGAAACACCATATATTTT. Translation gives CASSVAGDRGLGNTIYF.

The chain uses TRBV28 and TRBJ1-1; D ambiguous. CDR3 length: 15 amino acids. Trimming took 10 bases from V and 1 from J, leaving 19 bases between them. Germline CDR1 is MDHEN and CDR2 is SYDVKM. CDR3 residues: CATKWSPAGNTEAFF. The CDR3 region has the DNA TGTGCCACCAAGTGGTCCCCGGCCGGGAACACTGAAGCTTTCTTT.

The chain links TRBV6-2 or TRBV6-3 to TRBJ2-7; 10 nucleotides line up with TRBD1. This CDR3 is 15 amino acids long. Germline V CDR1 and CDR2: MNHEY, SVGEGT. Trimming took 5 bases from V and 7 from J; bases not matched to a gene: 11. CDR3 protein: CASSRTGGPRWEQYF. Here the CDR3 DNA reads TGTGCCAGCAGTAGGACAGGGGGACCTAGGTGGGAGCAGTACTTC.

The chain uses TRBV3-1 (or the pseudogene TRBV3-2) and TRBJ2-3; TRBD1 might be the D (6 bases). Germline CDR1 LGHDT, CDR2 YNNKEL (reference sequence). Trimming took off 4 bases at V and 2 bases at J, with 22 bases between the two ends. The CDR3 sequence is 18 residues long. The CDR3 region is CASSRPWLKTGDTDTQYF. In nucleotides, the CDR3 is TGTGCCAGCAGCCGACCCTGGTTAAAGACAGGAGACACAGATACGCAGTATTTT.